The 14 T cell receptor beta chains reported below all come from one sample, sequenced in a study of shared clonotypes between healthy human individuals. Repertoires were generated with immunoSEQ multiplex PCR, while TCRdb's copy carries only in-frame clones and drops some. The table shows millions of clones, with roughly 95% occurring only once. Sample: naive CD4+ T cells sorted from blood. The subset: CD45RA+ positively selected. The receptor source for this set is a man aged 18 to 29 in good health.

This chain links TRBV19 with TRBJ1-1; 7 bases agree with TRBD1. Trimming at V came to 5 bases and at J to 0 bases, leaving 12 bases not matched to a gene. The CDR3 runs to 17 residues. CDR1 is LNHDA, CDR2 SQIVND, per germline (reference sequence). The DNA of the CDR3 is TGTGCCAGTAGTCCGAAAGACAGGGTTTCAGTGAACACTGAAGCTTTCTTT. This codes for CASSPKDRVSVNTEAFF.

The DNA of the CDR3 is TGTGCCTGGAGTGTTTGGAGGGTAAGGCAACAAGAGACCCAGTACTTC. Protein: CAWSVWRVRQQETQYF. The V gene is TRBV30, the J gene TRBJ2-5; TRBD2 is a possible D gene (6 bases). Germline loops: CDR1 GTSNPN, CDR2 SVGIG (reference sequence). The CDR3 runs 16 residues. Trimming took off 0 bases at V and 2 bases at J, with 16 bases between the two ends.

This rearrangement joins TRBV5-4 to TRBJ2-5; D is uncertain. Trimming shortened V by 0 bases and J by 1 base, and 10 bases separated the two germline ends. The CDR3 sequence is 15 residues long. Germline-derived CDR1 and CDR2 are SGHNT and YYREEE (reference sequence). The CDR3 nucleotides are TGTGCCAGCAGCTTGGGTCTTGGCCTCCAAGAGACCCAGTACTTC. Translated: CASSLGLGLQETQYF.

This chain links TRBV7-2 with TRBJ2-7, with 7 bases aligning to TRBD2. The V segment lost 5 bases and the J segment 3 bases; nucleotides outside the gene matches: 10. Germline lookup yields CDR1 SGHTA and CDR2 FQGNSA. The CDR3 runs 15 residues. CDR3 protein: CASSASLAENYEQYF. Here the CDR3 DNA reads TGTGCCAGCAGCGCGAGCCTAGCGGAGAACTACGAGCAGTACTTC.

This chain uses TRBV10-3 with TRBJ2-2; 11 positions match TRBD2. This CDR3 has 17 amino acids. Germline V gives CDR1 ENHRY, CDR2 SYGVKD. J gave up 1 base and V 6 bases, and 7 bases lay outside the gene matches. The CDR3 nucleotides are TGTGCCATCAGAGGGACTAGCGGACCTATGAACACCGGGGAGCTGTTTTTT. It encodes CAIRGTSGPMNTGELFF.

The rearrangement uses TRBV30 and TRBJ1-6; perhaps TRBD1 as D (6 bases). V lost 4 bases, J lost 8 bases, and 18 bases lay in between. Germline V gene data show CDR1 as GTSNPN and CDR2 as SVGIG (reference sequence). The CDR3 spans 15 residues. The CDR3 nucleotides read TGTGCCTGGAACCTCCACTCGACAGGTTATTCACCCCTCCACTTT. This codes for CAWNLHSTGYSPLHF.

The chain employs TRBV6-6 and TRBJ1-1; D is unclear. The V gene lost 4 bases and the J gene lost 2 bases, with 11 bases spanning the gap. The CDR3 totals 14 residues. The germline gives CDR1 MNHNY, CDR2 SVGAGI (reference sequence). CDR3 DNA: TGTGCCAGCAGTTTACCGGGAACCAACACTGAAGCTTTCTTT. This sequence encodes CASSLPGTNTEAFF.

The chain employs TRBV7-2 and TRBJ2-1, with D perhaps TRBD2 (5 bases). Trimming took off 1 base at V and 5 bases at J, with 15 bases between the two ends. Per the germline V gene, CDR1 is SGHTA and CDR2 is FQGNSA. The CDR3 has 16 amino acids. The CDR3 sequence is CASSLVSLAIDNEQFF. The CDR3 DNA reads TGTGCCAGCAGCTTAGTCTCGCTAGCAATTGACAATGAGCAGTTCTTC.

The J gene is TRBJ2-1, the V gene TRBV10-3; D is possibly TRBD1 or TRBD2 (6 bases each). The CDR3 sequence is 14 residues long. The germline CDR1 and CDR2 sequences are ENHRY and SYGVKD. V lost 11 bases to trimming and J lost 5 bases, with 19 bases between them. CDR3 residues: CASQGGDTNNEQFF. In DNA, the CDR3 is TGTGCCTCACAGGGAGGAGACACTAACAATGAGCAGTTCTTC.

About this clone itself: The same CDR3 can be traced to other DNA sequences in this sample. The gene calls are TRBV30 and TRBJ2-4; a possible D gene is TRBD2 (5 bases). Germline CDR1 and CDR2: GTSNPN and SVGIG (reference sequence). The V end was cut by 5 bases, the J end by 1 base, with 6 bases between. The CDR3 is 12 residues long. The CDR3 sequence is CAWRGAKNIQYF. The DNA of the CDR3 is TGTGCCTGGCGAGGGGCCAAAAACATTCAGTACTTC.

The rearrangement links TRBV29-1 to TRBJ1-2; TRBD1 matches at 12 bases. The V gene end was trimmed by 3 bases and the J gene end by 4 bases; junction bases not matched to a gene: 9. Germline-derived CDR1 and CDR2 are SQVTM and ANQGSEA. This CDR3 is 16 amino acids long. The CDR3 reads CSVETGTGGISYGYTF. In nucleotides, the CDR3 is TGCAGCGTTGAGACTGGGACAGGGGGCATTAGCTATGGCTACACCTTC.

This sequence joins TRBV18 and TRBJ2-2; the D is unclear. This CDR3 has 13 amino acids. CDR1 and CDR2 from the germline V gene are KGHSH and LQKENI. Trimming shortened V by 4 bases and J by 3 bases, and 6 bases separated the two germline ends. The CDR3 protein is CASSQDYTGELFF. CDR3 nucleotide sequence: TGTGCCAGCTCACAAGATTACACCGGGGAGCTGTTTTTT. Filled out from reference TRBV18 and TRBJ2-2, the complete variable domain reads NAGVMQNPRHLVRRRGQEARLRCSPMKGHSHVYWYRQLPEEGLKFMVYLQKENIIDESGMPKERFSAEFPKEGPSILRIQQVVRGDSAAYFCASSQDYTGELFFGEGSRLTVL.

Comment on this clone: Other DNA sequences in the same sample also yield this CDR3. The V call is TRBV18, the J call TRBJ2-7; D is possibly TRBD1 (6 bases). V lost 3 bases and J 3 bases, leaving 9 bases between the germline ends. This CDR3 spans 13 amino acids. Germline V gene lookup returns CDR1 KGHSH and CDR2 LQKENI. CDR3 nucleotides: TGTGCCAGCTCACCGCCAGGGGACTACGAGCAGTACTTC. Amino acids: CASSPPGDYEQYF.

The chain has TRBV10-3 and TRBJ2-6; possible D gene TRBD1, 6 bases. The V end lost 6 bases, the J end lost 0 bases, and 12 bases lay between the germline ends. The CDR3 runs 16 residues. Germline values: CDR1 ENHRY, CDR2 SYGVKD. CDR3 in amino acids: CAISYTGSSGANVLTF. In nucleotides, the CDR3 is TGTGCCATCAGCTATACAGGGAGCTCTGGGGCCAACGTCCTGACTTTC.